This T cell receptor beta chain was profiled in a study of tumor-infiltrating lymphocytes in primary liver carcinoma. Findings and caveats of the study: Tumor top-250-clone fraction significantly exceeded that of blood (p = 0.039).

TCR beta cDNA was reverse-transcribed from about 500 ng of total RNA. The reaction used a constant-region primer and ProtoScript II reverse transcriptase. Libraries covering TCR beta were generated through three nested multiplex PCR rounds (using a slightly modified ARM-PCR). Researchers ran the first two PCR rounds for approximately 9 cycles each with TRBV1-TRBV30 forward primers and a C-beta reverse primer. TCRdb ran MiXCR on the multiplex PCR reads and lists one entry per CDR3 protein. This table holds 40,000 to 55,000 distinct CDR3 sequences, over 65% found once. The tissue used was unsorted bulk material of roughly 17-32 mg. RNA and DNA were co-extracted from it with the AllPrep DNA/RNA mini kit. With V trimmed by 0 bases and J by 4 bases, 3 bases remained unmatched. Germline assignment: CDR1 ENHRY and CDR2 SYGVKD. The CDR3 consists of 15 residues. This clonotype was seen repeatedly, ten times or more. Antigen: not known.

The source of this sequence is a man between 40 and 49 years old with primary liver carcinoma and hepatitis B virus infection. Source material: liver tumor tissue from sampling region 5. Subset defined: tumor region T5, tumor centre. The chain has TRBV10-3 and TRBJ2-3; 8 bases match TRBD2. CDR3 amino acids: CAISESKAGADTQYF. The CDR3 DNA sequence: TGTGCCATCAGTGAGTCGAAAGCGGGAGCAGATACGCAGTATTTT.